This TCR beta chain was sequenced in a study of T cell changes during pregnancy in multiple sclerosis. V was trimmed by 0 bases and J by 1 base, leaving 9 bases between them. The CDR3 extends over 15 amino acids. Germline V lookup: CDR1 LNHNV, CDR2 YYDKDF (reference sequence). Assay used: immunoSEQ multiplex PCR; TCRdb lists only in-frame clones, some missing. This table has around 56,000 clones, about 89% appearing once. The receptor was derived from a female donor with multiple sclerosis, enrolled in a pregnancy study. This sample comprised CD4+ T cells from peripheral blood mononuclear cells, obtained in the first trimester of pregnancy. The rearrangement links TRBV15 to TRBJ1-1; D call uncertain. CDR3 sequence reads: CATSREGSKNTEAFF. The CDR3 DNA reads as TGTGCCACCAGCAGAGAGGGCAGCAAGAACACTGAAGCTTTCTTT. Variable domain in full (rest from reference TRBV15 and TRBJ1-1): DAMVIQNPRYQVTQFGKPVTLSCSQTLNHNVMYWYQQKSSQAPKLLFHYYDKDFNNEADTPDNFQSRRPNTSFCFLDIRSPGLGDTAMYLCATSREGSKNTEAFFGQGTRLTVV.